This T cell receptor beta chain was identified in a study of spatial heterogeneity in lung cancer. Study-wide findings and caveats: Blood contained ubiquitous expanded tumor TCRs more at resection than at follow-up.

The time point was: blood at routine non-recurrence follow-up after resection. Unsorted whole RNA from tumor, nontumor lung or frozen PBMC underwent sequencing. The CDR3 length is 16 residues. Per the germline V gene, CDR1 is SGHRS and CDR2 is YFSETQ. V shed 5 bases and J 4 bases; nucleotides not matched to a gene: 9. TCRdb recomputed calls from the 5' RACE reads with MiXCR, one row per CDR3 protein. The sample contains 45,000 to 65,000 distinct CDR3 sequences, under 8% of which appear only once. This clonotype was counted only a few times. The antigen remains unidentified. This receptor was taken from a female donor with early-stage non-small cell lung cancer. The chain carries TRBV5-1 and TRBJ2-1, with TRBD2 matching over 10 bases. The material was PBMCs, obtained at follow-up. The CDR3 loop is CASRPQLAGTYNEQFF. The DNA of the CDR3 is TGCGCCAGCAGACCCCAACTAGCGGGGACTTACAATGAGCAGTTCTTC. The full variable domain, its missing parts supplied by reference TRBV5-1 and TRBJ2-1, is KAGVTQTPRYLIKTRGQQVTLSCSPISGHRSVSWYQQTPGQGLQFLFEYFSETQRNKGNFPGRFSGRQFSNSRSEMNVSTLELGDSALYLCASRPQLAGTYNEQFFGPGTRLTVL.